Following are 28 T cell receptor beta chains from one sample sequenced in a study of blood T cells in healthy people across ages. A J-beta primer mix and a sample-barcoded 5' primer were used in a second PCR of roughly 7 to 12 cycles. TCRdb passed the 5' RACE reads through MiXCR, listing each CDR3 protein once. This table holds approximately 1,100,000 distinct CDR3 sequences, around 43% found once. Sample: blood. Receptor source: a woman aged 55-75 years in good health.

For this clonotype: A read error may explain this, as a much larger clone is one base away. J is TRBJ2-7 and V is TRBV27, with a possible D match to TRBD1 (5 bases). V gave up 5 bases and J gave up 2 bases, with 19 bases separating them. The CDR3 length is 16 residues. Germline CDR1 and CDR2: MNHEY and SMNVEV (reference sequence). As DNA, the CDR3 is TGTGCCAGCAGTAACTACGGCAGGGCCATGACCTACGAGCAGTACTTC. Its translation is CASSNYGRAMTYEQYF.

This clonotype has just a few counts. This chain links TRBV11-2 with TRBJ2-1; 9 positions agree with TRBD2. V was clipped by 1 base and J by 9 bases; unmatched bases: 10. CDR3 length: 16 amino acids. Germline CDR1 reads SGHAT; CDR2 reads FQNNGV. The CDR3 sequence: CASSLGVREGISEQFF. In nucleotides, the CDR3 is TGTGCCAGCAGCTTAGGGGTGCGGGAGGGCATTAGTGAGCAGTTCTTC.

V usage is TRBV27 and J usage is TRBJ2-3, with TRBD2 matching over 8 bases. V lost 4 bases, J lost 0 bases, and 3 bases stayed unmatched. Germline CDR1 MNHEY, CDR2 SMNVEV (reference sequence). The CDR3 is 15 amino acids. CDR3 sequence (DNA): TGTGCCAGCAGTTCCAGACTAGCGAGCACAGATACGCAGTATTTT. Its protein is CASSSRLASTDTQYF.

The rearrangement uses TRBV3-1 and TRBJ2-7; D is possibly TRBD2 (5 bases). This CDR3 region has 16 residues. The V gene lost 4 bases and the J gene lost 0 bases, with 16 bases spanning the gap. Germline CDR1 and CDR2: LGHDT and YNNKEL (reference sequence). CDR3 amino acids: CASSPRSTGSSYEQYF. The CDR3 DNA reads TGTGCCAGCAGCCCGAGGTCGACGGGAAGCTCCTACGAGCAGTACTTC.

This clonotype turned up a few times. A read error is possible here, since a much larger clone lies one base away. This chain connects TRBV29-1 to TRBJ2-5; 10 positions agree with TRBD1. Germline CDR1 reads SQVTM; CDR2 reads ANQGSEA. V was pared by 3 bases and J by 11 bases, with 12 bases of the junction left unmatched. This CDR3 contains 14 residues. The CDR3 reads CSVEGDRGGNEQYF. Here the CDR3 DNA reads TGCAGCGTTGAGGGGGACAGGGGAGGGAATGAGCAGTACTTC.

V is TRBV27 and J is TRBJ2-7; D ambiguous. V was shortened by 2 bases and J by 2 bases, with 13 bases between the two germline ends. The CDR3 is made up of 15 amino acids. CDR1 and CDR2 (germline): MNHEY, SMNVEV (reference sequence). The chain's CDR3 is CASSLRIASAYEQYF. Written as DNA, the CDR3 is TGTGCCAGCAGTTTACGAATCGCCTCGGCCTACGAGCAGTACTTC.

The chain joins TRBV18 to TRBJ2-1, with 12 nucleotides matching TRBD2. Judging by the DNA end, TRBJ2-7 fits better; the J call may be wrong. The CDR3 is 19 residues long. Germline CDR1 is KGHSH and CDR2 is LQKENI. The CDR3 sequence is CASSHESGPGLAGRNEQYF. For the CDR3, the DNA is TGTGCCAGCTCACACGAATCCGGACCTGGACTAGCGGGGAGGAATGAGCAGTACTTC.

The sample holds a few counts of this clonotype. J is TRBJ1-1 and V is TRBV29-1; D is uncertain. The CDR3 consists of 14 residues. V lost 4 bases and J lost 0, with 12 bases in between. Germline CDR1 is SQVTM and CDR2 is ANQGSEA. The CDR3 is CSVGELLMNTEAFF. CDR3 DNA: TGCAGCGTTGGCGAGCTTCTCATGAACACTGAAGCTTTCTTT. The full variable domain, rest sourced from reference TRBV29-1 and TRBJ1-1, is SAVISQKPSRDICQRGTSLTIQCQVDSQVTMMFWYRQQPGQSLTLIATANQGSEATYESGFVIDKFPISRPNLTFSTLTVSNMSPEDSSIYLCSVGELLMNTEAFFGQGTRLTVV.

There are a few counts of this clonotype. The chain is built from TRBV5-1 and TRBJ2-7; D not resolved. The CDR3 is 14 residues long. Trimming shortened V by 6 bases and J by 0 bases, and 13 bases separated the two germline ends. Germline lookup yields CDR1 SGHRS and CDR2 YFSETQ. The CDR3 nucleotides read TGCGCCAGCAAAAGTAGTGAGCTCTCCTACGAGCAGTACTTC. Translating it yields CASKSSELSYEQYF. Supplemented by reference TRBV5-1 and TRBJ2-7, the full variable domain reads KAGVTQTPRYLIKTRGQQVTLSCSPISGHRSVSWYQQTPGQGLQFLFEYFSETQRNKGNFPGRFSGRQFSNSRSEMNVSTLELGDSALYLCASKSSELSYEQYFGPGTRLTVT.

In DNA form, the CDR3 reads TGTGCCAGCAGTTTATTCTTTCGTGGACAAGAGACCCAGTACTTC. Translation: CASSLFFRGQETQYF. This chain links TRBV27 with TRBJ2-5; D ambiguous. This CDR3 comprises 15 residues. Germline V lookup: CDR1 MNHEY, CDR2 SMNVEV (reference sequence). Trimming stripped 1 base from V and 2 bases from J, with 11 bases between.

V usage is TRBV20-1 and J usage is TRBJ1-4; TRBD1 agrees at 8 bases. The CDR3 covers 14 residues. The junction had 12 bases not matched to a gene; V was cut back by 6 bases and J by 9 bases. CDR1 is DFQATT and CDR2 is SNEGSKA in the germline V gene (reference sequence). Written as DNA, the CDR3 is TGCAGTGCGTCCGCAGGGGGCGGAAATAAAAAACTGTTTTTT. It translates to CSASAGGGNKKLFF.

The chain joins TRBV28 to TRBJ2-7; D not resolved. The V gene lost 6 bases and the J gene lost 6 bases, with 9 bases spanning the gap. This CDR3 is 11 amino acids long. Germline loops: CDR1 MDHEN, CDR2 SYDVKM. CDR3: CASRLTSEQYF. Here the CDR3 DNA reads TGTGCCAGCAGACTCACCTCCGAGCAGTACTTC. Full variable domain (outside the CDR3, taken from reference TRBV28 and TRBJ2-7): DVKVTQSSRYLVKRTGEKVFLECVQDMDHENMFWYRQDPGLGLRLIYFSYDVKMKEKGDIPEGYSVSREKKERFSLILESASTNQTSMYLCASRLTSEQYFGPGTRLTVT.

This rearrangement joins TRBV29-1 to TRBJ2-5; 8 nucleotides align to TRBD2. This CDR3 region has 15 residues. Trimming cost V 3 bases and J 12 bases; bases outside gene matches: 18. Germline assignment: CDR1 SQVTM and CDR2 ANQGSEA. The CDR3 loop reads CSVDIVAGGRVLKYF. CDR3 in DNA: TGCAGCGTTGATATCGTTGCGGGAGGACGGGTCTTAAAGTACTTC. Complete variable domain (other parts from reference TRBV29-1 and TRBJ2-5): SAVISQKPSRDICQRGTSLTIQCQVDSQVTMMFWYRQQPGQSLTLIATANQGSEATYESGFVIDKFPISRPNLTFSTLTVSNMSPEDSSIYLCSVDIVAGGRVLKYFGPGTRLLVL.

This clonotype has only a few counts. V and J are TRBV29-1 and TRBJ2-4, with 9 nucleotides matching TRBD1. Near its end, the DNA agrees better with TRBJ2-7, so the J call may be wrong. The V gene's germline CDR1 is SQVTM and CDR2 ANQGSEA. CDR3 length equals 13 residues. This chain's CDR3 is CSVWTGEDYEQYF. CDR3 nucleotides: TGCAGCGTATGGACAGGGGAGGACTACGAGCAGTACTTC.

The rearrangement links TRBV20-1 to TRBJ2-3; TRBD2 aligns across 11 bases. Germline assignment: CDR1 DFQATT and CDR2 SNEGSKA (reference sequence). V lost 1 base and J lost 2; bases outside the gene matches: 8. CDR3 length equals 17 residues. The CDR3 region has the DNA TGCAGTGCTAGAGGGTCCGGACTAGCGGGCCCCACAGATACGCAGTATTTT. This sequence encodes CSARGSGLAGPTDTQYF.

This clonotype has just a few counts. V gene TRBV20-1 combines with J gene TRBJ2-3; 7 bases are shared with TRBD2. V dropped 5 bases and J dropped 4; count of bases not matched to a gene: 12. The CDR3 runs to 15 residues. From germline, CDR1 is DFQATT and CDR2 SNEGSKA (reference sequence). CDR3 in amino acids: CSASYWRELSDTQYF. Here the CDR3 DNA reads TGCAGTGCTTCTTATTGGCGGGAGCTCTCAGATACGCAGTATTTT.

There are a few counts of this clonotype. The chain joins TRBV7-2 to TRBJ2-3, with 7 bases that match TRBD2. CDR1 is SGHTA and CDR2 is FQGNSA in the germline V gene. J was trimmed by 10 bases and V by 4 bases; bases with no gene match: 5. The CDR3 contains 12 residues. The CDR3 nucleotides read TGTGCCAGCAGCTCCCCGGGGAGGGCGCAGTATTTT. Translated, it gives CASSSPGRAQYF.

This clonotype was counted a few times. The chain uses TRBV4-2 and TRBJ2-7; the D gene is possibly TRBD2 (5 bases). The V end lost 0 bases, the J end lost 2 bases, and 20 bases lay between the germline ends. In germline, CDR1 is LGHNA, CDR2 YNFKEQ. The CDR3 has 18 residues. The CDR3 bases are TGTGCCAGCAGCCAAGAACGTCGAAGCGGCTACTTTACCTACGAGCAGTACTTC. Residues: CASSQERRSGYFTYEQYF.

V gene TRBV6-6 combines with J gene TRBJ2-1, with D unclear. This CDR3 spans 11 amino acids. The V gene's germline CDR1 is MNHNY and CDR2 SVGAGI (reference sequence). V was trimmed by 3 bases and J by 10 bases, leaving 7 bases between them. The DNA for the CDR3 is TGTGCCAGCAGTTATGGCGGCGAGCAGTTCTTC. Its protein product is CASSYGGEQFF.

The CDR3 DNA reads TGTGCCAGCAGTTACTCAGGGCCGGGAGTACCCTACGAGCAGTACTTC. Its translation: CASSYSGPGVPYEQYF. V and J are TRBV6-2 or TRBV6-3 and TRBJ2-7; D is perhaps TRBD2 (6 bases). The CDR3 spans 16 residues. V lost 0 bases and J 2 bases, leaving 14 bases between the germline ends. Germline V lookup: CDR1 MNHEY, CDR2 SVGEGT.

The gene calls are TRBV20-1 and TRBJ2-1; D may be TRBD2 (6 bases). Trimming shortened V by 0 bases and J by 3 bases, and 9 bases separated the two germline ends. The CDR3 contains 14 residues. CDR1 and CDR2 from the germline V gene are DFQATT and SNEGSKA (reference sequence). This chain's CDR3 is CSARDFSGYNEQFF. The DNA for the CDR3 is TGCAGTGCTAGAGATTTTAGCGGCTACAATGAGCAGTTCTTC.

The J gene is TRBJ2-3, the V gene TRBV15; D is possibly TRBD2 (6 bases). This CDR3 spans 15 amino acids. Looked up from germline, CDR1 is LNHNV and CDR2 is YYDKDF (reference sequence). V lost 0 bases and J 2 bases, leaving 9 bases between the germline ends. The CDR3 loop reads CATSRDGGNTDTQYF. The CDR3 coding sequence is TGTGCCACCAGCAGAGATGGGGGGAACACAGATACGCAGTATTTT.

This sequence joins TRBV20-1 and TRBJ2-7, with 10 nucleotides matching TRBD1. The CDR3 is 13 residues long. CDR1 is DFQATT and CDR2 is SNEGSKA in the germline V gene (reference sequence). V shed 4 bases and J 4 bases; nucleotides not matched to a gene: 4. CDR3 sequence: CSAMGQGIYEQYF. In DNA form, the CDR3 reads TGCAGTGCTATGGGACAGGGGATTTACGAGCAGTACTTC.

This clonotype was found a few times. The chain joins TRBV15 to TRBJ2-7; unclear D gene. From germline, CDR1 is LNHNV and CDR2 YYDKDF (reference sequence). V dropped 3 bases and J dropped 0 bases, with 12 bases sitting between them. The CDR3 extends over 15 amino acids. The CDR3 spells CATSRDPVNSYEQYF. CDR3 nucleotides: TGTGCCACCAGCAGGGATCCAGTCAACTCCTACGAGCAGTACTTC.

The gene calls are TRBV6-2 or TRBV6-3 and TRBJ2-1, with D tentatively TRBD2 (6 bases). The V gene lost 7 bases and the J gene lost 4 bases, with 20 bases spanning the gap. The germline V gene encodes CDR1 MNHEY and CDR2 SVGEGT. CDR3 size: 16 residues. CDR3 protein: CASKLTIRGSYNEQFF. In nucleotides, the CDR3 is TGTGCCAGCAAACTAACCATTCGGGGGAGTTACAATGAGCAGTTCTTC.

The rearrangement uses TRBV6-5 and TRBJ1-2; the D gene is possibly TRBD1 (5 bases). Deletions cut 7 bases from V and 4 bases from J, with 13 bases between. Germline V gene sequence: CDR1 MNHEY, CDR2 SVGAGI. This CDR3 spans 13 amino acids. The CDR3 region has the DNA TGTGCCAGCACCCGGACACCTACCTATGGCTACACCTTC. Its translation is CASTRTPTYGYTF.

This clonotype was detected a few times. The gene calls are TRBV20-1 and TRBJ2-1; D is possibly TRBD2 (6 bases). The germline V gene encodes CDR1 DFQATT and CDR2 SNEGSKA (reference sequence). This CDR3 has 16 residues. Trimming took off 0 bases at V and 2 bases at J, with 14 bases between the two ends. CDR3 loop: CSARDWRDSPYNEQFF. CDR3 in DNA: TGCAGTGCTAGAGATTGGAGGGACTCCCCCTACAATGAGCAGTTCTTC.

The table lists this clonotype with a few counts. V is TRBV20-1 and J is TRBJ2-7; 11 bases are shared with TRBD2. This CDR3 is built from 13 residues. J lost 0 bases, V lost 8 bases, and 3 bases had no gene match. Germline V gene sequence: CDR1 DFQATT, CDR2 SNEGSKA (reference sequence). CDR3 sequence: CSPTSGSSYEQYF. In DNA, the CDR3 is TGCAGTCCCACTAGCGGGAGCTCCTACGAGCAGTACTTC.